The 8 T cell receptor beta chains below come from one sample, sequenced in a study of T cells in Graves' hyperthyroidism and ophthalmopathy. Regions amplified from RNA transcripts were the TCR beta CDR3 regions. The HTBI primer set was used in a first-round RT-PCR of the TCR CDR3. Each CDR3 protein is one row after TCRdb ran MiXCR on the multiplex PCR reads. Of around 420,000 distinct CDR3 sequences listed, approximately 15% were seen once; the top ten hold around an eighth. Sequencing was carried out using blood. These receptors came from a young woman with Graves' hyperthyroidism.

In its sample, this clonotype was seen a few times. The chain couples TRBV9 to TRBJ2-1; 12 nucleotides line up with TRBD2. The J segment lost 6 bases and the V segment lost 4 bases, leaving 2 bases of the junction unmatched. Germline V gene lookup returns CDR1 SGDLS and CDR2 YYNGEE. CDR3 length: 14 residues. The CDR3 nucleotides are TGTGCCAGCAGCCCTAGCGGGAGGGTCAATGAGCAGTTCTTC. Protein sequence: CASSPSGRVNEQFF.

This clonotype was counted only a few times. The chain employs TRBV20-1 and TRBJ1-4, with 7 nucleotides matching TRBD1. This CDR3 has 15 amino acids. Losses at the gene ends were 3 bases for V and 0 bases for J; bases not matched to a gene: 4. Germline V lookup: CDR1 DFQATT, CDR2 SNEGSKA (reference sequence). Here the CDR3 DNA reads TGCAGTGCTAGCAGGACAGGAGCAACTAATGAAAAACTGTTTTTT. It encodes CSASRTGATNEKLFF.

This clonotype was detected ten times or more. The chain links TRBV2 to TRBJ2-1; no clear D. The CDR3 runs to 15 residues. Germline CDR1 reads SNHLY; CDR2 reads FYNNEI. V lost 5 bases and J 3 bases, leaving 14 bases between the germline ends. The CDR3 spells CASSMSKRSYNEQFF. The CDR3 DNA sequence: TGTGCCAGCAGTATGAGTAAGAGGAGCTACAATGAGCAGTTCTTC.

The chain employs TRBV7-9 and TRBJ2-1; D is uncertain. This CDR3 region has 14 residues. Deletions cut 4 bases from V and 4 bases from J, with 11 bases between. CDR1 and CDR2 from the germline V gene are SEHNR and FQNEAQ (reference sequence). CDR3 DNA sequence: TGTGCCAGCAGCTCCCACCCCGGTTACAATGAGCAGTTCTTC. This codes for CASSSHPGYNEQFF. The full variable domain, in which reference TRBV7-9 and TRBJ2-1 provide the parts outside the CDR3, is DTGVSQNPRHKITKRGQNVTFRCDPISEHNRLYWYRQTLGQGPEFLTYFQNEAQLEKSRLLSDRFSAERPKGSFSTLEIQRTEQGDSAMYLCASSSHPGYNEQFFGPGTRLTVL.

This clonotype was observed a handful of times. CDR3 nucleotide sequence: TGCGCCAGCAGCCCGGGACAGGATTACAATCAGCCCCAGCATTTT. Amino acids: CASSPGQDYNQPQHF. The V call is TRBV4-3, the J call TRBJ1-5, with 8 bases that match TRBD1. V lost 4 bases to trimming and J lost 3 bases; unmatched junction nucleotides: 5. Germline values: CDR1 LGHNA, CDR2 YSLEER. This CDR3 spans 15 amino acids.

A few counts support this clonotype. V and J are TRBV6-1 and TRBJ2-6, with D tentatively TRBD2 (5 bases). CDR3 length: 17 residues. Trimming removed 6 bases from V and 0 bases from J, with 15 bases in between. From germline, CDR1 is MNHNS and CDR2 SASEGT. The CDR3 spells CASREDFAVSGANVLTF. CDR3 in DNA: TGTGCCAGCAGGGAGGACTTTGCCGTCTCTGGGGCCAACGTCCTGACTTTC.

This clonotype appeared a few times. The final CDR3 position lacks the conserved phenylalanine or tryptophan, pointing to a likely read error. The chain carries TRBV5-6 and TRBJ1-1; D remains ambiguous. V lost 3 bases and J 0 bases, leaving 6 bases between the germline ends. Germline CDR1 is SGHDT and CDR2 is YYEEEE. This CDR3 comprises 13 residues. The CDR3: CASSYEVNTEAFS. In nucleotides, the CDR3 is TGTGCCAGCAGCTATGAAGTGAACACTGAAGCTTTCTCT.

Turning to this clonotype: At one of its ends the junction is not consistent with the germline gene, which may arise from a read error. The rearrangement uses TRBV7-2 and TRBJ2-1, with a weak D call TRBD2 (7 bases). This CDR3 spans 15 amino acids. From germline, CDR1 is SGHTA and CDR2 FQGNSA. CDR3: CASGFPGGRGYEQFF. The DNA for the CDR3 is TGTGCCAGCGGCTTCCCGGGGGGCCGGGGGTATGAGCAGTTCTTC.